These T cell receptor beta chains were read from a single sample in a study of PD-1 blockade in classical Hodgkin lymphoma. The protocol was immunoSEQ multiplex PCR, while the TCRdb copy is restricted to in-frame clones and leaves out a portion. The sample yields 29,000 or so clones, under 70% seen once. This material consisted of peripheral blood mononuclear cells (PBMCs), taken before the second cycle of nivolumab. Every receptor here comes from a human donor with classical Hodgkin lymphoma. The CDR3 runs from the conserved cysteine through the conserved F or W. D genes are given only for firm matches. Clone size is shown for a subset of rows, as once, few, many or a class of expanded clone.

-	few	TRBV28	TRBJ1-6	CASRLGGYNSPLHF	TGTGCCAGCAGGCTGGGTGGGTATAATTCACCCCTCCACTTT
-	-	TRBV27	TRBJ1-1	CASSFQSRNTEAFF	TGTGCCAGCAGTTTCCAGAGTAGGAACACTGAAGCTTTCTTT
-	-	TRBV30	TRBJ2-1	CAWSRGWGGADEQFF	TGTGCCTGGAGTAGGGGTTGGGGCGGGGCGGATGAGCAGTTCTTC
-	-	TRBV5-1	TRBJ2-2	CASSLSSISTGELFF	TGCGCCAGCAGCTTGAGTTCTATTTCCACCGGGGAGCTGTTTTTT
TRBD2	-	TRBV18	TRBJ2-1	CASSRSHPTSGGDNEQFF	TGTGCCAGCTCACGATCACACCCGACTAGCGGGGGCGACAATGAGCAGTTCTTC
-	-	TRBV2	TRBJ2-7	CASTGQGRYEQYF	TGTGCCAGCACCGGACAAGGGCGATACGAGCAGTACTTC
-	-	TRBV6-1	TRBJ1-3	CASSEGGNTIYF	TGTGCCAGCAGTGAAGGGGGTAACACCATATATTTT
-	-	TRBV19	TRBJ2-1	CASSITPWSFSQFF	TGTGCCAGTAGTATTACCCCCTGGTCGTTCTCGCAGTTCTTC
TRBD1	few	TRBV28	TRBJ1-1	CASSPTGKLSEAFF	TGTGCCAGCAGTCCGACAGGGAAATTGAGTGAAGCTTTCTTT
-	-	TRBV7-9	TRBJ2-7	CASSLYTGPSYEQYF	TGTGCCAGCAGCTTATACACCGGCCCTTCCTACGAGCAGTACTTC
-	-	TRBV6-6	TRBJ1-5	CASRDGGASNQPQHF	TGTGCCAGCAGGGACGGGGGGGCTAGCAATCAGCCCCAGCATTTT
-	-	TRBV4-3	TRBJ1-1	CASSQAVGGAIMNTEAFF	TGCGCCAGCAGCCAAGCCGTTGGAGGGGCAATAATGAACACTGAAGCTTTCTTT
TRBD1	-	TRBV6-5	TRBJ1-6	CASSVATGLSPLHF	TGTGCCAGCAGCGTTGCGACAGGGCTTTCACCCCTCCACTTT
-	-	TRBV5-4	TRBJ1-6	CASSREQGGSGNSPLHF	TGTGCCAGCAGCCGAGAGCAGGGTGGTTCTGGTAATTCACCCCTCCACTTT
TRBD2	-	TRBV18	TRBJ2-3	CASGTRATDTQYF	TGTGCGTCCGGGACTAGAGCCACAGATACGCAGTATTTT
-	-	TRBV30	TRBJ2-2	CAWSEGSGELFF	TGTGCCTGGAGTGAGGGGTCCGGGGAGCTGTTTTTT
-	-	TRBV18	TRBJ1-2	CASSLPGGGNYGYTF	TGTGCCAGCTCGCTCCCGGGTGGAGGGAACTATGGCTACACCTTC
TRBD1	-	TRBV7-6	TRBJ1-6	CASSRDRTNSPLHF	TGTGCCAGCAGTCGGGACAGGACGAATTCACCCCTCCACTTT
TRBD2	-	TRBV28	TRBJ2-2	CASRPTSGGESGELFF	TGTGCCAGCAGGCCGACTAGCGGGGGGGAGTCCGGGGAGCTGTTTTTT
TRBD1	-	TRBV7-9	TRBJ2-5	CASSLSTGEETQYF	TGTGCCAGCAGCTTATCGACAGGGGAAGAGACCCAGTACTTC
-	-	TRBV11-2	TRBJ2-3	CASSLTRGAGDTQYF	TGTGCCAGCAGCTTAACGAGGGGGGCCGGGGATACGCAGTATTTT
TRBD2	once	TRBV18	TRBJ2-7	CASSERTSGDYEQYF	TGTGCCAGCTCGGAGAGGACTAGCGGGGACTACGAGCAGTACTTC
TRBD1	-	TRBV7-9	TRBJ2-7	CASSPVPGQGMSSYEQYF	TGTGCCAGCAGCCCGGTCCCGGGACAGGGAATGAGCTCCTACGAGCAGTACTTC
-	-	TRBV27	TRBJ2-2	CASSLFGHENTGELFF	TGTGCCAGCAGTTTGTTCGGACATGAGAACACCGGGGAGCTGTTTTTT
-	-	TRBV2	TRBJ2-7	CASSEDSGYEQYF	TGTGCCAGCAGTGAAGACAGCGGCTACGAGCAGTACTTC
-	few	TRBV5-1	TRBJ2-5	CASSGDLQETQYF	TGCGCCAGCAGCGGCGACCTTCAAGAGACCCAGTACTTC
-	few	TRBV2	TRBJ1-6	CASTARGGGNSPLHF	TGTGCCAGCACCGCACGGGGGGGAGGGAATTCACCCCTCCACTTT
-	-	TRBV7-7	TRBJ2-5	CASSLGGATSETQYF	TGTGCCAGCAGCTTAGGGGGTGCGACATCAGAGACCCAGTACTTC
TRBD1	-	TRBV7-9	TRBJ1-2	CASSPWTGSLYGYTF	TGTGCCAGCAGCCCTTGGACAGGGTCTCTATATGGCTACACCTTC
-	-	TRBV19	TRBJ1-1	CASSIPGLNTEAFF	TGTGCCAGTAGTATCCCAGGGTTGAACACTGAAGCTTTCTTT
TRBD1	few	TRBV6-6	TRBJ1-1	CASSYLGQGNLGAFF	TGTGCCAGCAGTTACTTAGGACAGGGAAATTTAGGAGCTTTCTTT
-	-	TRBV2	TRBJ1-2	CASTFGRRGGTF	TGTGCCAGCACTTTCGGCAGGAGGGGAGGCACCTTC
-	-	TRBV4-3	TRBJ2-2	CASSQDSALAGELFF	TGCGCCAGCAGCCAAGATTCCGCTTTGGCCGGGGAGCTGTTTTTT
-	-	TRBV4-1	TRBJ1-2	CASSQETTPIGYTF	TGCGCCAGCAGCCAAGAAACCACACCAATAGGCTACACCTTC
-	-	TRBV7-6	TRBJ1-3	CASSLGGSYSGNTIYF	TGTGCCAGCAGCTTGGGTGGCTCATACTCTGGAAACACCATATATTTT
-	-	TRBV5-4	TRBJ1-3	CASSLAFDGNTIYF	TGTGCCAGCAGCTTGGCCTTTGATGGAAACACCATATATTTT
TRBD1	many	TRBV10-3	TRBJ1-6	CAIGSLGGQLNSPLHF	TGTGCCATCGGTAGTCTTGGGGGACAGCTGAATTCACCCCTCCACTTT
-	-	TRBV6-5	TRBJ2-1	CASSYRSYNEQFF	TGTGCCAGCAGTTATCGGTCCTACAATGAGCAGTTCTTC
-	-	TRBV5-6	TRBJ2-2	CASSLSRLGNTGELFF	TGTGCCAGCAGCTTGAGCAGGCTTGGGAACACCGGGGAGCTGTTTTTT
-	-	TRBV7-4	TRBJ2-7	CASSLKQGPYEQYF	TGTGCCAGCAGCTTAAAACAGGGACCCTACGAGCAGTACTTC
-	few	TRBV7-3	TRBJ2-3	CASSFDSSTDTQYF	TGTGCCAGCAGCTTCGACAGTAGCACAGATACGCAGTATTTT
-	-	TRBV5-1	TRBJ1-1	CASAPTGLVTEAFF	TGCGCCAGCGCTCCGACGGGATTGGTCACTGAAGCTTTCTTT
-	-	TRBV4-1	TRBJ1-2	CASSQEAQANYGYTF	TGCGCCAGCAGCCAAGAAGCACAGGCAAACTATGGCTACACCTTC